A selection of T cell receptor beta chains follows, all from one sample in a study of regulatory T cells in long-lasting Graves disease. TCRdb analysed the multiplex PCR reads with MiXCR anew, one entry per CDR3 protein. Of 500,000 to 700,000 distinct CDR3 sequences detected, roughly 15% appear once; the ten largest clones hold about 17%. This sample was shared with a second study, whose subject was T cells in Graves' hyperthyroidism and ophthalmopathy.

Sequencing used peripheral blood mononuclear cells (PBMCs), obtained at new diagnosis, from a patient treated with antithyroid drugs. The source of these receptors is a woman in her 30s with Graves disease. Each CDR3 is given with its conserved first and last residue. The D gene is left open where the match is weak. Clone size is given for some rows only: seen once, a few or many times, or a class if the clone is expanded.

size | J | V | D | DNA | CDR3
few | TRBJ1-2 | TRBV9 | . | TGTGCCAGCAACGTTAGTCGGACGGCACCTTCCCTGAGGGGCTACACCTTC | CASNVSRTAPSLRGYTF
. | TRBJ2-7 | TRBV19 | TRBD2 | TGTGCCAGTAGTCCGCTCTGGGCGGGAGTTTCCTACGAGCAGTACTTC | CASSPLWAGVSYEQYF
. | TRBJ2-1 | TRBV6-2/TRBV6-3 | TRBD2 | TGTGCCAGCAGGAAAACGACTAGCGGGAACAATGAGCAGTTCTTC | CASRKTTSGNNEQFF
many | TRBJ2-7 | TRBV3-1 | . | TGTGCCAGCTCTTATATGTCCCGGACTGAGCAGTACTTC | CASSYMSRTEQYF
. | TRBJ2-7 | TRBV5-1 | . | TGCGCCAGCAGGCGTGCAGGGTTAAACGAGCAGTACTTC | CASRRAGLNEQYF
many | TRBJ2-7 | TRBV28 | . | TGTGCCAGCCTGGGACATACCTACGAGCAGTACTTC | CASLGHTYEQYF
many | TRBJ2-1 | TRBV7-2 | TRBD2 | TGTGCCAGCAGCTTAGAAACCCCGGGACTAGCGCTCAATGAGCAGTTCTTC | CASSLETPGLALNEQFF
many | TRBJ1-1 | TRBV7-8 | TRBD1 | TGTGCCAGCAGCTTAGCCCGGCAGGGGGGTGGTGAAGCTTTCTTT | CASSLARQGGGEAFF
many | TRBJ1-5 | TRBV30 | . | TGTGCCTGGAGTTTAATAGGGTCCAATCAGCCCCAGCATTTT | CAWSLIGSNQPQHF
many | TRBJ2-3 | TRBV29-1 | TRBD2 | TGCAGCGTAGCCGTTCTAGCGGGACGCACAGATACGCAGTATTTT | CSVAVLAGRTDTQYF
few | TRBJ1-2 | TRBV19 | TRBD1 | TGTGCCAGTAATCCCAAACAGGGGGCAGGCGGCTACACCTTC | CASNPKQGAGGYTF
. | TRBJ1-2 | TRBV20-1 | . | TGCAGTGCTAGAGATCCCTATGGCTACACCTTC | CSARDPYGYTF
many | TRBJ1-2 | TRBV5-1 | TRBD1 | TGCGCCAGCAGCTTGGCGACAGGGAACTATGGCTACACCTTC | CASSLATGNYGYTF
many | TRBJ2-1 | TRBV19 | . | TGTGCCAGTAGTAGCGGGCAGGGGATCTACAATGAGCAGTTCTTC | CASSSGQGIYNEQFF
. | TRBJ2-3 | TRBV24-1 | TRBD2 | TGTGCCACCAGTATAGCGGGAGGGTTCGATACGCAGTATTTT | CATSIAGGFDTQYF
. | TRBJ1-2 | TRBV2 | . | TGTGCCAGCAGGAGTGAGGGGACCTCTAACTATGGCTACACCTTC | CASRSEGTSNYGYTF
many | TRBJ1-2 | TRBV2 | . | TGTGCCAGCCCGGGGGCAGGGAGCTATGGCTACACCTTC | CASPGAGSYGYTF
many | TRBJ1-1 | TRBV7-9 | . | TGTGCCAGCAGCTGGGCCATGAACACTGAAGCTTTCTTT | CASSWAMNTEAFF
many | TRBJ1-2 | TRBV2 | TRBD1 | TGTGCCAGCACCAGGACAGGAGCCGATGGCTACACCTTC | CASTRTGADGYTF
. | TRBJ2-7 | TRBV5-1 | TRBD2 | TGCGCCAGCAGCTTGTTAGCGGGAGGAGAGCAGTACTTC | CASSLLAGGEQYF
few | TRBJ2-7 | TRBV7-9 | TRBD2 | TGTGCCAGCAGCTTAGTTCTAGCGGGAGATCGCGAGCAGTACTTC | CASSLVLAGDREQYF
few | TRBJ1-1 | TRBV5-4 | . | TGTGCCAGCAGCGGGAGAGGGATCCCTGAAGCTTTCTTT | CASSGRGIPEAFF
many | TRBJ2-3 | TRBV3-1 | . | TGTGCCAGCAGTCTGACGCCTACCCTCGGGAATACGCAGTATTTT | CASSLTPTLGNTQYF
. | TRBJ2-1 | TRBV20-1 | TRBD2 | TGCAGTGCTAGAGATCCAATACTAGCGGGAGGGTATAATGAGCAGTTCTTC | CSARDPILAGGYNEQFF
few | TRBJ2-7 | TRBV27 | . | TGTGCCAGCAGTTTGAAACAGGGTGGCTACGAGCAGTACTTC | CASSLKQGGYEQYF
few | TRBJ1-4 | TRBV5-1 | TRBD1 | TGCGCCAGCAGCAGACAGGGTATCGATGAAAAACTGTTTTTT | CASSRQGIDEKLFF
many | TRBJ2-1 | TRBV2 | . | TGTGCCAGCAGTGGGGACTTTTGGGGAGCCACCTACAATGAGCAGTTCTTC | CASSGDFWGATYNEQFF
many | TRBJ2-5 | TRBV12-3/TRBV12-4 | . | TGTGCCAGCAGTTTGATGTCCGGCCAAGAGACCCAGTACTTC | CASSLMSGQETQYF
. | TRBJ2-1 | TRBV7-7 | TRBD2 | TGTGCTAGCAGCTTAAGGGTGGGGGAGGGAGATGAGCAGTTCTTC | CASSLRVGEGDEQFF
many | TRBJ2-5 | TRBV2 | . | TGTGCCAGTCCGTGGGGGCTGGGAGAGACCCAGTACTTC | CASPWGLGETQYF
few | TRBJ1-2 | TRBV29-1 | TRBD1 | TGCAGCGTCGACCGACAGGGGAAGGACTATGGCTACACCTTC | CSVDRQGKDYGYTF